The T cell receptor beta chain under discussion was sequenced for a study of blood T cell repertoires in COVID-19. Sequencing was performed with immunoSEQ multiplex PCR; in TCRdb, only in-frame clones are kept and a portion is missing. This table holds some 200,000 clones, approximately 90% found once. V lost 1 base and J lost 1; bases outside the gene matches: 7. The CDR3 spans 17 residues. Germline V gene data show CDR1 as MGHRA and CDR2 as YSYEKL. This TCR was sampled from a man older than 75 with acute or convalescent COVID-19. This chain links TRBV4-1 with TRBJ1-5; TRBD1 aligns across 7 bases. The sequenced sample consisted of peripheral blood. CDR3 sequence reads: CASSQARDSPSNQPQHF. DNA of the CDR3: TGCGCCAGCAGCCAAGCTCGGGACAGTCCAAGCAATCAGCCCCAGCATTTT.